This T cell receptor (beta chain) appears in the sequencing data of a study of cytomegalovirus exposure and HLA in healthy donors. The CDR3 runs 17 residues. The V segment lost 0 bases and the J segment 1 base; nucleotides outside the gene matches: 4. Germline CDR1 KGHSH, CDR2 LQKENI. About this clone itself: Its antigen is as yet unknown.

While unrecorded immune exposures were likely, the donors were nominally healthy when sampled. Whole-study findings and limits: Earlier analysis found most TCR beta V segments productive about 90% or about 30% of the time.

A multiplex PCR was run with 60 Vbeta primers and 13 Jbeta primers. Per the study methods: In a later analysis, some 10 million of 83 million or so unique beta chains occurred in at least two donors. Method: immunoSEQ multiplex PCR; TCRdb's copy keeps in-frame clones and lacks some. V, J and clone size are those of that table, while D and trimming were read from the DNA. The profile covers about 140,000 clones, with around 84% appearing a single time and approximately 2.5% taken by the ten largest. V gene TRBV18 combines with J gene TRBJ1-2; 11 bases fit TRBD1. Sequenced sample: PBMCs. This clonotype was obtained from a man aged 50 to 59 in good health and CMV-seronegative. Here the CDR3 reads CASSPPGQGASNYGYTF. The CDR3 DNA is TGTGCCAGCTCACCACCAGGACAGGGGGCAAGTAACTATGGCTACACCTTC.